The clone carrying this T cell receptor (beta chain) was detected only once. This sample was taken from a study of control samples from healthy donors and cancer patients. The table came from immunoSEQ multiplex PCR; TCRdb's copy has only in-frame clones and leaves some out. The sample has about 180,000 clones, about 92% seen once. The CDR3 runs to 16 residues. V trimming: 3 bases; J trimming: 7 bases; junction bases outside the gene matches: 10. Germline CDR1 reads SGHDN; CDR2 reads FVKESK. The specimen was blood. This TCR was recovered from a man under 40 in good health. This chain joins TRBV14 and TRBJ2-1; 9 bases fit TRBD1. In DNA, the CDR3 is TGTGCCAGCAGCCAGTTACCGGGACAGGGTACGAATGAGCAGTTCTTC. This codes for CASSQLPGQGTNEQFF. Complete variable domain (other parts from reference TRBV14 and TRBJ2-1): EAGVTQFPSHSVIEKGQTVTLRCDPISGHDNLYWYRRVMGKEIKFLLHFVKESKQDESGMPNNRFLAERTGGTYSTLKVQPAELEDSGVYFCASSQLPGQGTNEQFFGPGTRLTVL.